Here is one T cell receptor beta chain with its context. At one end, the junction sequence differs from germline, possibly due to a read error. The CDR3 contains 16 residues. The germline CDR1 and CDR2 sequences are SEHNR and FQNEAQ (reference sequence). The sample belongs to a study of CD8+CD57+ T cells in acquired aplastic anemia. Before being chosen for sequencing, patients had shown CD8+CD57+ cell expansion by flow cytometry. CDR3 and TCR beta VDJ profiling relied on a genomic DNA template. TCRdb used MiXCR to reprocess the reads, holding one entry per CDR3 protein. The table records 310,000 or so distinct CDR3 sequences, approximately 57% of them present only once.

The sequence came from a human donor with aplastic anemia. The chain recombines TRBV7-9 with TRBJ1-3; D is ambiguous. The material sequenced was sorted CD4+, CD8+, or CD8+CD57+ T cells (not recorded which) from PBMCs. The CDR3 loop reads CASSRADGFSGNTTYF. In DNA, the CDR3 is TGTGCCAGCAGTCGGGCCGACGGATTCTCTGGAAACACCACATATTTT.